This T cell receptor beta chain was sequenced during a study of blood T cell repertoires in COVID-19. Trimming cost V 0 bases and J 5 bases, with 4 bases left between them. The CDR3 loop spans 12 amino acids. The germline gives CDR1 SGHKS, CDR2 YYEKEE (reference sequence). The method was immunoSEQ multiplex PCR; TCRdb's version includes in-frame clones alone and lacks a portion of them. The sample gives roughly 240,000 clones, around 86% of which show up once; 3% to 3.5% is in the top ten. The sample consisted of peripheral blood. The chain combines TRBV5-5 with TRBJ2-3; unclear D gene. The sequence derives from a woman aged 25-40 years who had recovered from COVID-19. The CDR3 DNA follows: TGTGCCAGCAGCTTGGGCGGAGATACGCAGTATTTT. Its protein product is CASSLGGDTQYF.